This entry describes one TCR beta chain. This entry is derived from a study of CD8 T cells in Susac syndrome. The CDR3 spans 15 residues. V shed 8 bases, J shed 5 bases, and the junction held 12 bases outside the gene matches. With random hexamers, 0.5 to 1 ug RNA was reverse transcribed. MiXCR, run by TCRdb on the immunoSEQ multiplex PCR reads, gives a single entry per CDR3 protein. The data hold approximately 140,000 distinct CDR3 sequences, with around 94% observed a single time. V usage is TRBV12-3 or TRBV12-4 and J usage is TRBJ2-1; 7 nucleotides match TRBD2. The material sequenced was CD8+ T cells from PBMCs. This receptor was obtained from a human donor in good health. CDR3 sequence reads: CASVLAVGTNNEQFF. CDR3 nucleotide sequence: TGTGCCAGCGTCCTCGCAGTAGGGACTAACAATGAGCAGTTCTTC.